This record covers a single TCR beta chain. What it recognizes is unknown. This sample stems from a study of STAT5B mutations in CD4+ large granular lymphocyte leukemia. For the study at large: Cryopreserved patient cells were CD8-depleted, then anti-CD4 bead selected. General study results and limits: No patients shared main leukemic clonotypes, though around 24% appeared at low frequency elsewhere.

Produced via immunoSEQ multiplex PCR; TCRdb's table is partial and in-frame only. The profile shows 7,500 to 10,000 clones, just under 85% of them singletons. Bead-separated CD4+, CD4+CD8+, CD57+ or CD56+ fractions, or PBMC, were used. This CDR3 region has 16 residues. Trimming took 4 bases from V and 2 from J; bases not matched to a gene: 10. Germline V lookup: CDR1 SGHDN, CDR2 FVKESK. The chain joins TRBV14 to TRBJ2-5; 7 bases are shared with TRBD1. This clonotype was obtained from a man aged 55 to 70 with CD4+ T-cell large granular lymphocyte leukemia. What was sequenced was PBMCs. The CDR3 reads CASSPGTAKPQETQYF. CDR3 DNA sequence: TGTGCCAGCAGCCCCGGGACAGCAAAACCTCAAGAGACCCAGTACTTC.